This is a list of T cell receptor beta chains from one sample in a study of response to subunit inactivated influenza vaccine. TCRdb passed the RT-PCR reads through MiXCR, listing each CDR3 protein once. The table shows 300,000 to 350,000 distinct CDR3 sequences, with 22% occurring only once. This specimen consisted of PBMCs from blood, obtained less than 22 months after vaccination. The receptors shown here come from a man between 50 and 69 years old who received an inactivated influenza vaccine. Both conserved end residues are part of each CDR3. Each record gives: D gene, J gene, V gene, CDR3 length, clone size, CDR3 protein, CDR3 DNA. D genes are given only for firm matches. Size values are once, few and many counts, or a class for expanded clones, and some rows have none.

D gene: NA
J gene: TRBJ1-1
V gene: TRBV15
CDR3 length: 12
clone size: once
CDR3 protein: CAISRPGFEAFF
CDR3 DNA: TGTGCCATCAGCAGGCCGGGATTTGAAGCTTTCTTT

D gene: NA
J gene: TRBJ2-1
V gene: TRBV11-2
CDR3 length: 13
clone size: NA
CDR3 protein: CASSLVSGYEQFF
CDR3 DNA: TGTGCCAGCAGCTTAGTCTCAGGGTACGAGCAGTTCTTC

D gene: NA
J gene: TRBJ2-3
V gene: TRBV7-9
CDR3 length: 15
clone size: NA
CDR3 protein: CASSPWFGGADTQYF
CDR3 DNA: TGTGCCAGCAGCCCCTGGTTCGGGGGTGCGGATACGCAGTATTTT

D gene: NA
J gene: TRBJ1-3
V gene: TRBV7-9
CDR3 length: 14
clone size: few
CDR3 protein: CASSLDITGNTIYF
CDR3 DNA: TGTGCCAGCAGTCTCGATATAACCGGTAACACCATATATTTT

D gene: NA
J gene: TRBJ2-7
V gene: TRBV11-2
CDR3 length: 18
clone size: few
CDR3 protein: CASSLSSSRRVPSYEQYF
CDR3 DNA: TGTGCCAGCAGCTTATCAAGCAGTCGGAGGGTCCCTTCCTACGAGCAGTACTTC

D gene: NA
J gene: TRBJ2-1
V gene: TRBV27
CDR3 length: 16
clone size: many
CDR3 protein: CASSPPLRTLNNEQFF
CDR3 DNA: TGTGCCAGCAGTCCCCCCCTGAGGACCCTTAACAATGAGCAGTTCTTC

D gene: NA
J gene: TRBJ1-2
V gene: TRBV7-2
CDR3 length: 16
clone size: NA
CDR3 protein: CASSSAGPTISEGYTF
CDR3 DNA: TGTGCCAGCAGCTCCGCCGGACCGACGATCTCAGAGGGCTACACCTTC

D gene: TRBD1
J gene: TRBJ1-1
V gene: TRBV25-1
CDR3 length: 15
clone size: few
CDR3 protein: CASSEQGALNTEAFF
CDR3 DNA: TGTGCCAGCAGTGAACAGGGGGCTCTGAACACTGAAGCTTTCTTT

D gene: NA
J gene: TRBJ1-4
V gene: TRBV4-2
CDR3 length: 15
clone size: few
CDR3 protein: CASSLDRAGVEKLFF
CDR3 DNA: TGTGCCAGCAGCCTAGATCGGGCAGGGGTGGAAAAACTGTTTTTT

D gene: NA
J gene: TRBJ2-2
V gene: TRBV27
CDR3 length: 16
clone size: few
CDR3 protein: CASSLLGRLNTGELFF
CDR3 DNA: TGTGCCAGCAGTTTATTGGGGAGGCTGAACACCGGGGAGCTGTTTTTT